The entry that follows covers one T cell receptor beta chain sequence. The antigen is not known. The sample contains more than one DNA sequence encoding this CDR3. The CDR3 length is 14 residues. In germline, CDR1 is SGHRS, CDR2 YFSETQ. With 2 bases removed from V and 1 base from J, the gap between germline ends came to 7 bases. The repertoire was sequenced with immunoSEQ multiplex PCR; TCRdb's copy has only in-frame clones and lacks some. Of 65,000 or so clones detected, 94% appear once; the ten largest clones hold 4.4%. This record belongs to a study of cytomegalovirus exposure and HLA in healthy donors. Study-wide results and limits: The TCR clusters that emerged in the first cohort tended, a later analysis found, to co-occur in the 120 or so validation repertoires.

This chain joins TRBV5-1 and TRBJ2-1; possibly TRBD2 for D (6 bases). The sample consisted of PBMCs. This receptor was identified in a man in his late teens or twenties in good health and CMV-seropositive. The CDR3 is CASSFGGSYNEQFF. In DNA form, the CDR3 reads TGCGCCAGCAGCTTTGGAGGGTCCTACAATGAGCAGTTCTTC.